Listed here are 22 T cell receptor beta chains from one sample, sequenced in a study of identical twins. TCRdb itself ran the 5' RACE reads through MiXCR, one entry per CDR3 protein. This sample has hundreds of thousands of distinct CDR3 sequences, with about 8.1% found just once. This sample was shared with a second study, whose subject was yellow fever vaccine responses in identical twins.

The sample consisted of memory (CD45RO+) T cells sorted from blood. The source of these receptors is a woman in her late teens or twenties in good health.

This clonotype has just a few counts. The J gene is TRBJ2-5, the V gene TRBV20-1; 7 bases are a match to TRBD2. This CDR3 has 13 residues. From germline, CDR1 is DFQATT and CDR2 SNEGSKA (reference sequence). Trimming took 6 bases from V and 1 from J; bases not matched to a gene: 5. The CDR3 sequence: CSAPPGGQETQYF. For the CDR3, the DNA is TGCAGTGCGCCCCCGGGGGGCCAAGAGACCCAGTACTTC.

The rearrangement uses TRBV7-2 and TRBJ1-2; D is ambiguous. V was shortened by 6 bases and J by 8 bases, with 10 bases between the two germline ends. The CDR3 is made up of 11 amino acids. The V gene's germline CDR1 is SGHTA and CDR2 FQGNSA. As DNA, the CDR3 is TGTGCCAGCAGGGGCGTGGCAGGCTACACCTTC. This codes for CASRGVAGYTF.

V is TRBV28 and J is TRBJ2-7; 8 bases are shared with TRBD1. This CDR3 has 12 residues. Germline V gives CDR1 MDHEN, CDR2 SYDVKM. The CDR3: CVSGTGRYEQYV. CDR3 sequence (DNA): TGTGTCTCCGGGACAGGACGATACGAGCAGTACGTC.

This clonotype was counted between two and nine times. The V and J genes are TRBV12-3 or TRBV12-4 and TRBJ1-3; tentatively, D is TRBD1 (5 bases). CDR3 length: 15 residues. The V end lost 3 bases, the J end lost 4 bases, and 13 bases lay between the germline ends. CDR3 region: CASSLRGSLGNTIYF. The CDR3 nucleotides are TGTGCCAGCAGTTTGAGGGGCTCTCTGGGAAACACCATATATTTT.

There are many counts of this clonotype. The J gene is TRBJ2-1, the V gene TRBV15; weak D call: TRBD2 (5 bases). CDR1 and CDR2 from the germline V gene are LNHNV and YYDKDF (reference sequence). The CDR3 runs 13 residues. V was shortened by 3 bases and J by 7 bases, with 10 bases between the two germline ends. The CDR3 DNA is TGTGCCACCAGCAGGTCTGAGCGGAATGAGCAGTTCTTC. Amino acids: CATSRSERNEQFF.

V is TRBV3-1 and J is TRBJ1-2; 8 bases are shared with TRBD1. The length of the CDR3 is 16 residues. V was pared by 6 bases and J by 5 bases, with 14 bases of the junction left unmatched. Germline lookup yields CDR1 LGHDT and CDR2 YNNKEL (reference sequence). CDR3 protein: CASSLGQGRSWYGYTF. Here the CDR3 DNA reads TGTGCCAGCAGTCTAGGACAGGGACGAAGTTGGTATGGCTACACCTTC.

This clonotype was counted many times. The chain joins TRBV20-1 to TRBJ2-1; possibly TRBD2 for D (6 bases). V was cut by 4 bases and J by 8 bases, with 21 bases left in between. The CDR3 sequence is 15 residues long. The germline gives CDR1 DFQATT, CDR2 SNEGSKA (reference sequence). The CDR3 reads CSAIFPHVGGYEQFF. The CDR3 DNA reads TGCAGTGCTATTTTCCCCCACGTTGGGGGGTATGAGCAGTTCTTC.

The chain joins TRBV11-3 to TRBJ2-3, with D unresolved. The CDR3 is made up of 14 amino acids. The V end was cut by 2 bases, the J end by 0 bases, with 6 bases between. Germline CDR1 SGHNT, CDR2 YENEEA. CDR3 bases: TGTGCCAGCAGCTTACCGAGAAGCACAGATACGCAGTATTTT. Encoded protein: CASSLPRSTDTQYF.

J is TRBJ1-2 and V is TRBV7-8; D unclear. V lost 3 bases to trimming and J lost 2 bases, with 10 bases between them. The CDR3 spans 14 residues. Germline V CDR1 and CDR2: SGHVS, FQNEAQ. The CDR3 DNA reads TGTGCCAGCAGCTTCGGTTACGGGAACTATGGCTACACCTTC. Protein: CASSFGYGNYGYTF.

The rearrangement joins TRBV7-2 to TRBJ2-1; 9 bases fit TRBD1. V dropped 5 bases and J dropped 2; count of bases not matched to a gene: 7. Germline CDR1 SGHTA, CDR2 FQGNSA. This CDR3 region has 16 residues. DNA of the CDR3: TGTGCCAGCAGCCCCGAGACAGGGGGGCCCTACAATGAGCAGTTCTTC. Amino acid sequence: CASSPETGGPYNEQFF.

The CDR3: CASRGTPPKGDTQYF. The CDR3 nucleotides read TGTGCCAGCAGAGGGACTCCGCCTAAGGGAGATACGCAGTATTTT. The V and J genes are TRBV6-1 and TRBJ2-3; the D gene is possibly TRBD2 (6 bases). The CDR3 extends over 15 amino acids. V gave up 6 bases and J gave up 5 bases, with 18 bases separating them. CDR1 MNHNS and CDR2 SASEGT come from the germline V gene.

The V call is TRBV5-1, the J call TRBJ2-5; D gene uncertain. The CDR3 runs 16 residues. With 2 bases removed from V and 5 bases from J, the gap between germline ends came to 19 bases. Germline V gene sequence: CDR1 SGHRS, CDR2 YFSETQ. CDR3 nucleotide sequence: TGCGCCAGCAGCTTCGGCAGTGGGTCCGAGGAGGAGACCCAGTACTTC. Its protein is CASSFGSGSEEETQYF.

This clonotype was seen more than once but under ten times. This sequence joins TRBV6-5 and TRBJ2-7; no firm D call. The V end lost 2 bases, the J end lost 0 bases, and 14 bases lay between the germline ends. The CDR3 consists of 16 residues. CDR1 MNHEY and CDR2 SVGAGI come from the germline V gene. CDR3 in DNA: TGTGCCAGCAGTTACGACGCCAGCCGTAGCTCCTACGAGCAGTACGTC. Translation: CASSYDASRSSYEQYV.

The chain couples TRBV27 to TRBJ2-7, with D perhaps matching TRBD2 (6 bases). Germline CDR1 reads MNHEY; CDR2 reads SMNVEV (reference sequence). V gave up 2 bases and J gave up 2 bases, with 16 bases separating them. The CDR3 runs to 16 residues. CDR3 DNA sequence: TGTGCCAGCAGTTTAGGGCTAGCGAGAAGGACCTACGAGCAGTACTTC. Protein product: CASSLGLARRTYEQYF.

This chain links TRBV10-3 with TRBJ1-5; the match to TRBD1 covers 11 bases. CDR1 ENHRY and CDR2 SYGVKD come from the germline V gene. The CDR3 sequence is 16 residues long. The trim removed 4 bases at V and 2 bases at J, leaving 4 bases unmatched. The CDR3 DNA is TGTGCCATCAGTGGGACAGGGGGCTTTGGCAATCAGCCCCAGCATTTT. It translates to CAISGTGGFGNQPQHF.

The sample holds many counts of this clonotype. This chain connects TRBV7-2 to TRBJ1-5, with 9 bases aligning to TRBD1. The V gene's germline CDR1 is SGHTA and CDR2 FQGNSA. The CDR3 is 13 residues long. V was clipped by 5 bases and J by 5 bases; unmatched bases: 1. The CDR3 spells CASSRDRDQPQHF. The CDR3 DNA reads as TGTGCCAGCAGCCGGGACAGGGATCAGCCCCAGCATTTT.

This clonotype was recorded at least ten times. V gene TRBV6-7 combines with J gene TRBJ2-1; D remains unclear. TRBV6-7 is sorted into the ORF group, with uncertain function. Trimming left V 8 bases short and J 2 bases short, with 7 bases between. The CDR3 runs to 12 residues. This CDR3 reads CASPDPYNEQFF. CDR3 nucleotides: TGTGCCAGCCCGGATCCCTACAATGAGCAGTTCTTC.

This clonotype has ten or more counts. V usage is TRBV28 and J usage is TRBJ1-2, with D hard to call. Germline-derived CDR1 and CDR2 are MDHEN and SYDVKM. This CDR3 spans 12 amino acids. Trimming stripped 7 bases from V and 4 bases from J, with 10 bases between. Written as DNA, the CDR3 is TGTGCCAGCACGAGAGACGGCTATGGCTACACCTTC. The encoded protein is CASTRDGYGYTF.

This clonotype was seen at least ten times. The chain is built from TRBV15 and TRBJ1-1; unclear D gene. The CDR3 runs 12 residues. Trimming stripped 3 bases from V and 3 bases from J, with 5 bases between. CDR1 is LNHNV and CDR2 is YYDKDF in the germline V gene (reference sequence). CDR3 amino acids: CATSRRDTEAFF. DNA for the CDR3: TGTGCCACCAGCAGGAGGGACACTGAAGCTTTCTTT. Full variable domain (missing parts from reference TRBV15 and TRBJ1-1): DAMVIQNPRYQVTQFGKPVTLSCSQTLNHNVMYWYQQKSSQAPKLLFHYYDKDFNNEADTPDNFQSRRPNTSFCFLDIRSPGLGDTAMYLCATSRRDTEAFFGQGTRLTVV.

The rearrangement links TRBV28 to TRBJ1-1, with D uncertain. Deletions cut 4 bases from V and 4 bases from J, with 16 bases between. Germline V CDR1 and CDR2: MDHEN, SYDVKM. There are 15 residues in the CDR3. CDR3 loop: CASSSRRGPATEAFF. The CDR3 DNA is TGTGCCAGCAGTTCCCGCCGTGGCCCCGCCACTGAAGCTTTCTTT.

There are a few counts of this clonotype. The CDR3 coding sequence is TGCGCCAGCAGTGAGGCGACAGGGGAAAGCGTTGAGCAGTTCTTC. Protein: CASSEATGESVEQFF. This chain links TRBV10-1 with TRBJ2-1; 8 bases are a match to TRBD1. The V segment lost 2 bases and the J segment 9 bases; nucleotides outside the gene matches: 9. The germline V gene encodes CDR1 WNHNN and CDR2 SYGVQD (reference sequence). The CDR3 extends over 15 amino acids.

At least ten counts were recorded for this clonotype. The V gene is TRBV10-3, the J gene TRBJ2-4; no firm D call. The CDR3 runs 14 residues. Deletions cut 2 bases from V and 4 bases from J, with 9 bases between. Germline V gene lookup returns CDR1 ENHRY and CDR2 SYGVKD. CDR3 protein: CAISESWGKNIQYF. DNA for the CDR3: TGTGCCATCAGTGAGAGTTGGGGTAAAAACATTCAGTACTTC.